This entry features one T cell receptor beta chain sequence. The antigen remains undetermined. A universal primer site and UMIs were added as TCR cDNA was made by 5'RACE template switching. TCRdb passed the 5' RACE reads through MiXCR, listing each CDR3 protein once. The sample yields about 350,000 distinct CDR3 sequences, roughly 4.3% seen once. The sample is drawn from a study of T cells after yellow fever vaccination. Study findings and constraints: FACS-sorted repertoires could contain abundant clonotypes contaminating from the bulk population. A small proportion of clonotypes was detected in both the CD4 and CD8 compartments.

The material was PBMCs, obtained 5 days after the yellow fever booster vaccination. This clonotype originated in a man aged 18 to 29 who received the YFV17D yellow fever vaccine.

In DNA form, the CDR3 reads TGTGCCAGCAGCGTAGGGGACGGGGGGCACTCCTACGAGCAGTACTTC. It specifies CASSVGDGGHSYEQYF. The rearrangement links TRBV9 to TRBJ2-7; D might be TRBD2 (7 bases). The germline V gene encodes CDR1 SGDLS and CDR2 YYNGEE. V lost 0 bases to trimming and J lost 0 bases, with 13 bases between them. There are 16 residues in the CDR3.